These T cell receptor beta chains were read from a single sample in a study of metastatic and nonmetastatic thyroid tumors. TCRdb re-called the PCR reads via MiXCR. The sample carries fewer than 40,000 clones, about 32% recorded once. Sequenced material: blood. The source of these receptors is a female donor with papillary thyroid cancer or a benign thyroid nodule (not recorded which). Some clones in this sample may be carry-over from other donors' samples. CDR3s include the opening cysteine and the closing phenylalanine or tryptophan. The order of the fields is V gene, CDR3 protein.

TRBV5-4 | CASSSLIGNEQFF
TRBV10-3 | CANRTSGSLANTGELFF
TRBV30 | CAWSVPGGWGRTPLHF
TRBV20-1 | CSARADRRGRAKELFF
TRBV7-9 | CASSGGGSGTDTQYF
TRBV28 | CASSFWGIENNSPLHF
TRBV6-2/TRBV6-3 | CASRNSGGLNTEAFF
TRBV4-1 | CASSQETDTQYF
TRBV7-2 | CASSPGHPGTASGNTIYF
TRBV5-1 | CASSLTTGGGGYTF
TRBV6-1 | CASSEVAGPGEQYF
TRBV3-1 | CASSQGGGPSSGNTIYF
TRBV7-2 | CASSSYRGNNYTF
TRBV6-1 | CATGPRVPDYGYTF
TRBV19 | CASSPQDRGDTEAFF
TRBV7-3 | CASSIAGGATDTQYF
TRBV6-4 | CASSDSAGWHQPQHF
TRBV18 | CASSPYVTSGYEQYF
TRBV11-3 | CASSPNSGSSDTQYF
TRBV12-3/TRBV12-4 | CASSPWHGLWGAYEQYF
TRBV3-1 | CASSPEGNQPQHF
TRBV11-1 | CTSSFRGWADTQYF
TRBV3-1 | CASSQSSRTGELFF